Shown below are 11 T cell receptor beta chains from a single sample sequenced in a study of T-cell reconstitution after alpha-beta-depleted transplantation in children. Construction of the TCRbeta library involved unique molecular identifiers. TCRdb recomputed calls from the PCR reads with MiXCR, one row per CDR3 protein. The sample has over 550,000 distinct CDR3 sequences; approximately 10% are singletons. Sequencing used PBMCs from the stem cell graft donor, obtained from the stem cell graft. The receptors come from a human donor who donated a stem cell graft to a child with acute myeloid leukemia.

The chain joins TRBV6-5 to TRBJ2-1; 11 bases map to TRBD2. With 4 bases clipped from V and 1 base from J, the junction kept 12 bases outside the gene matches. Per the germline V gene, CDR1 is MNHEY and CDR2 is SVGAGI. The CDR3 length is 19 residues. The CDR3 nucleotides are TGTGCCAGCAGTTCCCCCTTCCCTAGCGGGAGGTATTCCTACAATGAGCAGTTCTTC. Translating gives CASSSPFPSGRYSYNEQFF.

The V call is TRBV6-1, the J call TRBJ2-5; possibly TRBD1 for D (6 bases). V lost 5 bases to trimming and J lost 3 bases, with 19 bases between them. Germline assignment: CDR1 MNHNS and CDR2 SASEGT. The CDR3 length is 16 residues. The CDR3 loop reads CASSRGPAAGEETQYF. Here the CDR3 DNA reads TGTGCCAGCAGTCGGGGTCCAGCCGCAGGGGAAGAGACCCAGTACTTC.

The table lists this clonotype with many counts. This sequence joins TRBV27 and TRBJ2-7; D is possibly TRBD1 (5 bases). The germline V gene encodes CDR1 MNHEY and CDR2 SMNVEV (reference sequence). CDR3 length equals 15 residues. V lost 5 bases and J 5 bases, leaving 19 bases between the germline ends. CDR3 sequence: CASSLRSTVNDEQYF. The CDR3 bases are TGTGCCAGCAGTCTTCGATCGACAGTAAATGACGAGCAGTACTTC.

This clonotype occurred once. This sequence joins TRBV20-1 and TRBJ2-7, with a possible D match to TRBD2 (6 bases). The CDR3 extends over 13 amino acids. Germline loops: CDR1 DFQATT, CDR2 SNEGSKA (reference sequence). Trimming took 7 bases from V and 3 from J, leaving 16 bases between them. DNA of the CDR3: TGCAGTGTACGGGCTAGCGTGGACTACGAGCAGTACTTC. It translates to CSVRASVDYEQYF.

V and J are TRBV29-1 and TRBJ2-5; TRBD2 might be the D (6 bases). The V and J ends lost 1 base and 2 bases respectively, with 14 bases between them. This CDR3 is 15 amino acids long. Germline lookup yields CDR1 SQVTM and CDR2 ANQGSEA. The CDR3 spells CSVEVRVAEQETQYF. The CDR3 DNA reads TGCAGCGTTGAAGTAAGGGTAGCGGAACAAGAGACCCAGTACTTC.

The chain has TRBV28 and TRBJ2-7; TRBD1 aligns across 11 bases. Germline CDR1 MDHEN, CDR2 SYDVKM. With 5 bases clipped from V and 5 bases from J, the junction kept 11 bases outside the gene matches. The CDR3 sequence is 16 residues long. The CDR3 reads CASSITLGTGGNEQYF. The CDR3 bases are TGTGCCAGCAGTATAACCCTCGGGACAGGGGGTAACGAGCAGTACTTC.

This clonotype was counted ten times or more. V is TRBV5-1 and J is TRBJ1-1, with 7 nucleotides matching TRBD1. Germline trimming cut 6 bases from V and 1 base from J; bases unmatched to any gene: 6. CDR3 size: 14 residues. The germline CDR1 and CDR2 sequences are SGHRS and YFSETQ. CDR3 nucleotides: TGCGCCAGCACCCAGACAGGGCCGAACACTGAAGCTTTCTTT. It specifies CASTQTGPNTEAFF.

On this clonotype: In this CDR3 the conserved last residue, phenylalanine or tryptophan, is missing, so a read error is likely. The rearrangement uses TRBV5-6 and TRBJ2-7, with TRBD2 as a possible D gene (6 bases). Trimming pared 3 bases from V and 6 bases from J, leaving 19 bases between. In germline, CDR1 is SGHDT, CDR2 YYEEEE. This CDR3 spans 15 amino acids. CDR3 region: CASSSGLPTRGEQYI. The DNA of the CDR3 is TGTGCCAGCAGCTCCGGACTACCTACTCGAGGCGAGCAGTACATC.

The V and J genes are TRBV7-3 and TRBJ2-3, with 7 bases identical to TRBD2. CDR3 length: 16 residues. Trimming took 2 bases from V and 12 from J; bases not matched to a gene: 17. CDR1 SGHTA and CDR2 FQGTGA come from the germline V gene. CDR3 in DNA: TGTGCCAGCAGCTTATCCGCGGCCGGGCTAGCGGAGTTTCAGTATTTT. Its translation: CASSLSAAGLAEFQYF. The entire variable domain, with the rest obtained from reference TRBV7-3 and TRBJ2-3, is as follows: GAGVSQTPSNKVTEKGKYVELRCDPISGHTALYWYRQSLGQGPEFLIYFQGTGAADDSGLPNDRFFAVRPEGSVSTLKIQRTERGDSAVYLCASSLSAAGLAEFQYFGPGTRLTVL.

This clonotype was counted ten times or more. The V gene is TRBV6-1, the J gene TRBJ2-4; 7 nucleotides match TRBD2. CDR1 is MNHNS, CDR2 SASEGT, per germline. The V and J ends lost 2 bases and 8 bases, in that order; junction bases with no gene match: 9. This CDR3 contains 15 residues. CDR3 residues: CASSEIEGGPYIQYF. CDR3 nucleotides: TGTGCCAGCAGTGAAATTGAGGGAGGGCCGTACATTCAGTACTTC.

This clonotype has a single count. CDR3 loop: CASSPPGRGITGELFF. In DNA form, the CDR3 reads TGTGCCAGCTCACCACCGGGAAGGGGGATCACCGGGGAGCTGTTTTTT. V and J are TRBV18 and TRBJ2-2; a possible D gene is TRBD1 (6 bases). CDR3 length: 16 amino acids. In germline, CDR1 is KGHSH, CDR2 LQKENI. V lost 0 bases and J lost 4, with 12 bases in between.